These 25 T cell receptor beta chains were sequenced from one sample in a study of blood T cell repertoires in COVID-19. Sequencing used immunoSEQ multiplex PCR; TCRdb keeps in-frame clones, though not all of them. Among over 25,000 clones listed, roughly 86% were seen once. Sequenced input: peripheral blood. The receptors originated from a human donor with active COVID-19. The donor label of this sample is uncertain.

The chain is built from TRBV19 and TRBJ1-1, with D perhaps TRBD1 (5 bases). V dropped 6 bases and J dropped 1 base, with 9 bases sitting between them. Germline V gene sequence: CDR1 LNHDA, CDR2 SQIVND (reference sequence). The CDR3 totals 13 residues. The CDR3 nucleotides are TGTGCCAGTAGAAGGACACAGAACACTGAAGCTTTCTTT. This encodes CASRRTQNTEAFF.

The chain joins TRBV5-1 to TRBJ2-3, with 9 bases lining up with TRBD1. Germline V gene lookup returns CDR1 SGHRS and CDR2 YFSETQ. This CDR3 contains 16 residues. Germline trimming cut 4 bases from V and 2 bases from J; bases unmatched to any gene: 8. The CDR3 loop is CASSGGTGRNTDTQYF. The CDR3 bases are TGCGCCAGCAGCGGGGGGACAGGGAGGAACACAGATACGCAGTATTTT.

This clone was seen just once. This sequence joins TRBV6-5 and TRBJ1-2; possibly TRBD1 for D (6 bases). Trimming removed 6 bases at V and 4 bases at J, with 12 bases between. CDR1 MNHEY and CDR2 SVGAGI come from the germline V gene. CDR3 length: 13 residues. The CDR3 loop reads CASSLDSAYGYTF. The CDR3, as DNA: TGTGCCAGCAGCTTGGACAGCGCCTATGGCTACACCTTC.

V and J are TRBV7-8 and TRBJ1-5, with 7 nucleotides matching TRBD1. V was clipped by 4 bases and J by 3 bases; unmatched bases: 6. The CDR3 is 15 amino acids. The germline V gene encodes CDR1 SGHVS and CDR2 FQNEAQ. The CDR3 sequence is CASSSQTGVNQPQHF. The CDR3 DNA reads as TGTGCCAGCAGCTCGCAAACAGGGGTCAATCAGCCCCAGCATTTT.

By proportion, this clone is medium-sized. This chain connects TRBV11-3 to TRBJ1-1; D is unresolved. Germline V CDR1 and CDR2: SGHNT, YENEEA. The CDR3 covers 13 residues. Trimming stripped 5 bases from V and 6 bases from J, with 13 bases between. The CDR3 loop is CASSLNQRSEAFF. In nucleotides, the CDR3 is TGTGCCAGCAGCCTAAATCAGCGTTCTGAAGCTTTCTTT.

This sequence joins TRBV29-1 and TRBJ1-5, with D possibly matching TRBD1 (5 bases). The V gene lost 5 bases and the J gene lost 5 bases, with 10 bases spanning the gap. The CDR3 runs 12 residues. Germline assignment: CDR1 SQVTM and CDR2 ANQGSEA. The CDR3 here is CSVSGIDQPQHF. The CDR3 DNA reads TGCAGCGTTTCAGGGATAGATCAGCCCCAGCATTTT.

In the case of this clone: At one end the junction does not follow the germline gene, possibly because of a read error. J is TRBJ1-2 and V is TRBV18, with TRBD1 as a possible D gene (6 bases). CDR1 KGHSH and CDR2 LQKENI come from the germline V gene. This CDR3 comprises 14 residues. The chain's CDR3 is CASSPQEQGYGYTF. CDR3 nucleotides: TGTGCCAGCTCCCCACAGGAACAGGGCTATGGCTACACCTTC. Full variable domain (rest looked up from reference TRBV18 and TRBJ1-2): NAGVMQNPRHLVRRRGQEARLRCSPMKGHSHVYWYRQLPEEGLKFMVYLQKENIIDESGMPKERFSAEFPKEGPSILRIQQVVRGDSAAYFCASSPQEQGYGYTFGSGTRLTVV.

There are a few counts of this clone. The J gene is TRBJ2-7, the V gene TRBV20-1, with 11 nucleotides matching TRBD2. Germline V CDR1 and CDR2: DFQATT, SNEGSKA (reference sequence). V shed 3 bases, J shed 2 bases, and the junction held 6 bases outside the gene matches. CDR3 length: 15 residues. The chain's CDR3 is CSASFPSGGTYEQYF. The CDR3 DNA sequence: TGCAGTGCTAGTTTCCCTAGCGGGGGGACCTACGAGCAGTACTTC.

The chain has TRBV7-3 and TRBJ2-7, with 7 positions matching TRBD2. The junction had 4 bases not matched to a gene; V was cut back by 2 bases and J by 3 bases. The CDR3 sequence is 14 residues long. Germline CDR1 and CDR2: SGHTA and FQGTGA. The CDR3 is CASSLSRTSYEQYF. The CDR3 region has the DNA TGTGCCAGCAGCTTATCCCGGACTAGCTACGAGCAGTACTTC.

The gene calls are TRBV5-4 and TRBJ2-1, with TRBD1 matching over 8 bases. V was clipped by 2 bases and J by 7 bases; unmatched bases: 8. Germline V lookup: CDR1 SGHNT, CDR2 YYREEE (reference sequence). This CDR3 is 15 amino acids long. Written as DNA, the CDR3 is TGTGCCAGCAGCTTTATACAGGGGGTTGGTAATGAGCAGTTCTTC. This gives the protein CASSFIQGVGNEQFF. The variable domain in full, with the rest retrieved from reference TRBV5-4 and TRBJ2-1, is ETGVTQSPTHLIKTRGQQVTLRCSSQSGHNTVSWYQQALGQGPQFIFQYYREEENGRGNFPPRFSGLQFPNYSSELNVNALELDDSALYLCASSFIQGVGNEQFFGPGTRLTVL.

J is TRBJ1-5 and V is TRBV28; possible D gene TRBD1, 6 bases. Trimming removed 5 bases from V and 6 bases from J, with 14 bases in between. Germline-derived CDR1 and CDR2 are MDHEN and SYDVKM. The CDR3 is 14 amino acids. The CDR3 reads CASSTQGDRQPQHF. The CDR3 nucleotides read TGTGCCAGCAGTACACAGGGCGACCGTCAGCCCCAGCATTTT.

This clone was seen only once. The chain employs TRBV7-9 and TRBJ2-5; 8 nucleotides match TRBD2. The CDR3 is 14 amino acids. With V trimmed by 5 bases and J by 4 bases, 6 bases remained unmatched. Germline CDR1 is SEHNR and CDR2 is FQNEAQ (reference sequence). CDR3: CASSHGGAGETQYF. CDR3 in DNA: TGTGCCAGCAGCCACGGGGGGGCGGGAGAGACCCAGTACTTC.

V and J are TRBV6-5 and TRBJ1-1, with a possible D match to TRBD1 (5 bases). The V gene lost 3 bases and the J gene lost 4 bases, with 12 bases spanning the gap. Germline CDR1 reads MNHEY; CDR2 reads SVGAGI. This CDR3 comprises 14 residues. CDR3 loop: CASSYTAGFTEAFF. The CDR3 region has the DNA TGTGCCAGCAGTTATACCGCAGGGTTCACTGAAGCTTTCTTT.

V and J are TRBV3-1 (or the pseudogene TRBV3-2) and TRBJ2-7; 8 nucleotides align to TRBD2. The V segment lost 9 bases and the J segment 7 bases; nucleotides outside the gene matches: 17. This CDR3 has 15 amino acids. Germline CDR1 reads LGHDT; CDR2 reads YNNKEL (reference sequence). The CDR3 sequence: CASNPGGAPLREQYF. The CDR3 nucleotides read TGTGCCAGTAACCCCGGGGGGGCCCCCCTGAGGGAGCAGTACTTC.

The chain employs TRBV11-2 and TRBJ2-3, with TRBD1 identical over 7 bases. The CDR3 consists of 18 residues. The J segment lost 1 base and the V segment lost 0 bases, leaving 10 bases of the junction unmatched. Germline assignment: CDR1 SGHAT and CDR2 FQNNGV. CDR3 DNA: TGTGCCAGCAGCTTAGATCGATCCGGGACAGTGCGCACAGATACGCAGTATTTT. It codes for CASSLDRSGTVRTDTQYF.

CDR3 protein: CASSPKRGIYNEQFF. In nucleotides, the CDR3 is TGTGCCAGCAGCCCTAAGCGGGGGATCTACAATGAGCAGTTCTTC. The rearrangement links TRBV5-4 to TRBJ2-1, with 8 nucleotides matching TRBD2. Germline loops: CDR1 SGHNT, CDR2 YYREEE (reference sequence). V lost 4 bases to trimming and J lost 3 bases; unmatched junction nucleotides: 6. The CDR3 has 15 residues.

This clone was seen a single time. The chain couples TRBV6-6 to TRBJ2-3, with TRBD2 matching over 7 bases. The CDR3 runs 13 residues. J lost 7 bases, V lost 5 bases, and 6 bases had no gene match. The germline gives CDR1 MNHNY, CDR2 SVGAGI (reference sequence). The CDR3 nucleotides are TGTGCCAGCAGTACCCTCGGGGGGAATACGCAGTATTTT. Protein sequence: CASSTLGGNTQYF.

The rearrangement joins TRBV6-6 to TRBJ1-6, with a weak D call TRBD1 (6 bases). Between the trimmed V and J ends, which lost 2 bases and 10 bases, there was a span of 12 bases. This CDR3 is built from 14 residues. CDR1 is MNHNY, CDR2 SVGAGI, per germline (reference sequence). The CDR3 loop reads CASSYPEQGSPLHF. In DNA form, the CDR3 reads TGTGCCAGCAGTTACCCCGAGCAGGGGTCACCCCTCCACTTT.

V and J are TRBV6-4 and TRBJ1-2; D ambiguous. The CDR3 has 14 amino acids. Germline-derived CDR1 and CDR2 are MRHNA and SNTAGT. The V end was cut by 0 bases, the J end by 8 bases, with 13 bases between. CDR3 nucleotides: TGTGCCAGCAGTGACTCGTTCGGAGAAGACGGCTACACCTTC. Protein: CASSDSFGEDGYTF.

The sample holds a few counts of this clone. This sequence joins TRBV4-3 and TRBJ1-2; D gene ambiguous. Germline assignment: CDR1 LGHNA and CDR2 YSLEER. V was shortened by 0 bases and J by 8 bases, with 22 bases between the two germline ends. The CDR3 covers 17 residues. The chain's CDR3 is CASSQESPPSRIRGYTF. The CDR3 DNA sequence: TGCGCCAGCAGCCAAGAGTCTCCCCCCTCCAGGATACGAGGCTACACCTTC.

The chain couples TRBV6-6 to TRBJ1-2; D unclear. Germline CDR1 MNHNY, CDR2 SVGAGI (reference sequence). This CDR3 spans 14 amino acids. The V gene lost 0 bases and the J gene lost 4 bases, with 9 bases spanning the gap. The CDR3 spells CASSYSNEGYGYTF. Here the CDR3 DNA reads TGTGCCAGCAGTTACTCTAACGAGGGCTATGGCTACACCTTC.

The chain joins TRBV11-2 to TRBJ2-2, with 14 positions matching TRBD2. The CDR3 spans 17 residues. Germline lookup yields CDR1 SGHAT and CDR2 FQNNGV. The V gene end was trimmed by 5 bases and the J gene end by 7 bases; junction bases not matched to a gene: 9. The CDR3 sequence is CASSQGTSGGLGGELFF. In DNA, the CDR3 is TGTGCCAGCAGCCAAGGGACTAGCGGGGGTCTGGGCGGGGAGCTGTTTTTT.

V usage is TRBV9 and J usage is TRBJ1-2, with 8 bases that match TRBD1. J was trimmed by 8 bases and V by 3 bases; bases with no gene match: 15. Germline V gives CDR1 SGDLS, CDR2 YYNGEE. The CDR3 loop spans 16 amino acids. The CDR3 nucleotides are TGTGCCAGCAGCGCGACGGGACAGGTCGAAACGGGAGGCTACACCTTC. Translating it yields CASSATGQVETGGYTF. The variable domain in full, completed from reference TRBV9 and TRBJ1-2, reads DSGVTQTPKHLITATGQRVTLRCSPRSGDLSVYWYQQSLDQGLQFLIQYYNGEERAKGNILERFSAQQFPDLHSELNLSSLELGDSALYFCASSATGQVETGGYTFGSGTRLTVV.

The chain employs TRBV7-8 and TRBJ1-2; no clear D gene. The length of the CDR3 is 14 residues. Germline values: CDR1 SGHVS, CDR2 FQNEAQ. The V and J ends lost 5 bases and 8 bases respectively, with 18 bases between them. CDR3 sequence (DNA): TGTGCCAGCAGCCACGTAGAGGCCCCATGGGGCTACACCTTC. Translation gives CASSHVEAPWGYTF.

J is TRBJ2-3 and V is TRBV7-2, with D possibly matching TRBD1 (6 bases). Germline CDR1 SGHTA, CDR2 FQGNSA. This CDR3 spans 15 amino acids. Trimming pared 5 bases from V and 5 bases from J, leaving 17 bases between. The CDR3 nucleotides are TGTGCCAGCAGCGCCCAGGGGTTTAGGGGAGATACGCAGTATTTT. It specifies CASSAQGFRGDTQYF.